This entry lists 31 T cell receptor beta chains sequenced from one sample in a study of cytomegalovirus exposure and HLA in healthy donors. The PCR ran on 60 Vbeta and 13 Jbeta primers. Method: immunoSEQ multiplex PCR; TCRdb's copy keeps in-frame clones and lacks some. The sample holds 55,000 or so clones, about 80% seen once. Material for sequencing was PBMCs. These receptors were collected from a man in his forties or fifties in good health and CMV-seronegative.

This rearrangement joins TRBV15 to TRBJ1-5, with a tentative D call TRBD1 (5 bases). Germline CDR1 LNHNV, CDR2 YYDKDF (reference sequence). There are 14 residues in the CDR3. The ends were cut back, 3 bases at V and 4 bases at J, with 10 bases in the middle. CDR3 DNA sequence: TGTGCCACCAGCAGGCAGGGCGCGAATCAGCCCCAGCATTTT. It translates to CATSRQGANQPQHF.

The rearrangement joins TRBV5-1 to TRBJ2-7; no definite D call. CDR1 is SGHRS, CDR2 YFSETQ, per germline. This CDR3 has 16 amino acids. The V and J ends lost 4 bases and 0 bases respectively, with 17 bases between them. The CDR3: CASSPTTPTGSYEQYF. The CDR3 nucleotides are TGCGCCAGCAGCCCTACCACGCCGACGGGCTCCTACGAGCAGTACTTC.

V gene TRBV10-3 combines with J gene TRBJ1-2; 8 bases line up with TRBD1. The CDR3 is 16 residues long. CDR1 ENHRY and CDR2 SYGVKD come from the germline V gene. The V segment lost 4 bases and the J segment 1 base; nucleotides outside the gene matches: 8. The CDR3 nucleotides read TGTGCCATCAGTGTACCGGGACAGGAAATTAACTATGGCTACACCTTC. Protein product: CAISVPGQEINYGYTF.

This clone is a singleton in its sample. The rearrangement links TRBV4-3 to TRBJ2-1; D is ambiguous. V was shortened by 0 bases and J by 4 bases, with 10 bases between the two germline ends. CDR3 length: 15 residues. The germline CDR1 and CDR2 sequences are LGHNA and YSLEER. The CDR3 region has the DNA TGCGCCAGCAGCCAAGATTTGGCAGTATACAATGAGCAGTTCTTC. As protein: CASSQDLAVYNEQFF.

The rearrangement links TRBV29-1 to TRBJ1-2, with 8 bases that match TRBD1. After removal of 2 bases from V and 5 bases from J, the junction contained 7 bases not matched to a gene. CDR1 is SQVTM, CDR2 ANQGSEA, per germline. The CDR3 spans 14 residues. This chain's CDR3 is CSVEKPGQVYGYTF. As DNA, the CDR3 is TGCAGCGTTGAAAAACCGGGACAGGTTTATGGCTACACCTTC.

CDR3: CASRGAYEQYF. In nucleotides, the CDR3 is TGTGCCAGCAGAGGGGCCTACGAGCAGTACTTC. The rearrangement joins TRBV6-1 to TRBJ2-7; possible D gene TRBD1, 5 bases. CDR3 length: 11 residues. The germline V and J ends were trimmed by 6 bases and 2 bases, with 5 bases remaining between them. Germline CDR1 and CDR2: MNHNS and SASEGT.

This chain uses TRBV11-2 with TRBJ2-5; D is ambiguous. Looked up from germline, CDR1 is SGHAT and CDR2 is FQNNGV. The CDR3 spans 13 residues. With 3 bases removed from V and 2 bases from J, the gap between germline ends came to 7 bases. Here the CDR3 DNA reads TGTGCCAGCAGCTTTAGCCTACAAGAGACCCAGTACTTC. This gives the protein CASSFSLQETQYF.

This sequence joins TRBV19 and TRBJ2-5; tentatively, D is TRBD2 (6 bases). The length of the CDR3 is 13 residues. Germline CDR1 and CDR2: LNHDA and SQIVND (reference sequence). Deletions cut 5 bases from V and 4 bases from J, with 11 bases between. The CDR3 coding sequence is TGTGCCAGTAGTTTGGTGGGAGGAGAGACCCAGTACTTC. Amino acid sequence: CASSLVGGETQYF.

This clone was observed a few times. The chain combines TRBV7-3 with TRBJ1-6, with D unresolved. Germline V CDR1 and CDR2: SGHTA, FQGTGA. V was trimmed by 0 bases and J by 10 bases, leaving 10 bases between them. This CDR3 spans 14 amino acids. The CDR3 reads CASSLTPVVSPLHF. Here the CDR3 DNA reads TGTGCCAGCAGCTTAACGCCGGTGGTGTCACCCCTCCACTTT.

The V call is TRBV7-3, the J call TRBJ2-5, with TRBD2 as a possible D gene (6 bases). This CDR3 has 15 amino acids. From germline, CDR1 is SGHTA and CDR2 FQGTGA. Deletions cut 1 base from V and 4 bases from J, with 13 bases between. The CDR3 sequence is CASSLSSVSGETQYF. The CDR3 nucleotides read TGTGCCAGCAGCTTAAGTTCAGTTAGCGGAGAGACCCAGTACTTC.

The V call is TRBV6-6, the J call TRBJ1-1, with a weak D call TRBD1 (5 bases). The germline V gene has CDR1 MNHNY and CDR2 SVGAGI (reference sequence). The CDR3 totals 12 residues. Trimming cost V 8 bases and J 6 bases, with 13 bases left between them. The CDR3 protein is CASANTGAEAFF. CDR3 sequence (DNA): TGTGCCAGCGCCAACACGGGGGCTGAAGCTTTCTTT.

The chain employs TRBV19 and TRBJ1-6; maybe TRBD1 (5 bases). This CDR3 comprises 12 residues. Germline CDR1 reads LNHDA; CDR2 reads SQIVND (reference sequence). Trimming left V 6 bases short and J 9 bases short, with 9 bases between. CDR3 sequence reads: CASSETGSPLHF. The CDR3, as DNA: TGTGCCAGTAGCGAAACAGGTTCACCCCTCCACTTT.

V usage is TRBV6-5 and J usage is TRBJ1-2; TRBD1 matches 8 bases. Per the germline V gene, CDR1 is MNHEY and CDR2 is SVGAGI. V was clipped by 6 bases and J by 3 bases; unmatched bases: 6. The CDR3 runs to 14 residues. The CDR3 DNA sequence: TGTGCCAGCAGAGCAGGGGGCGCGGACTATGGCTACACCTTC. Encoded protein: CASRAGGADYGYTF.

The chain recombines TRBV27 with TRBJ2-5; D is possibly TRBD1 (5 bases). V was trimmed by 2 bases and J by 4 bases, leaving 5 bases between them. Per germline, CDR1 MNHEY and CDR2 SMNVEV (reference sequence). CDR3 length: 12 residues. CDR3 sequence (DNA): TGTGCCAGCAGTTTAAGGGGAGAGACCCAGTACTTC. Its protein product is CASSLRGETQYF.

The chain couples TRBV19 to TRBJ2-5; D remains unclear. Per the germline V gene, CDR1 is LNHDA and CDR2 is SQIVND (reference sequence). The V and J ends lost 3 bases and 5 bases respectively, with 10 bases between them. The CDR3 totals 13 residues. The CDR3 loop is CASSIVGEETQYF. The DNA for the CDR3 is TGTGCCAGTAGTATTGTGGGCGAGGAGACCCAGTACTTC.

The chain combines TRBV11-2 with TRBJ1-5, with 9 bases lining up with TRBD1. Germline trimming cut 4 bases from V and 5 bases from J; bases unmatched to any gene: 3. The length of the CDR3 is 14 residues. Germline CDR1 is SGHAT and CDR2 is FQNNGV. DNA of the CDR3: TGTGCCAGCAGCTCGGGACAGGGACATCAGCCCCAGCATTTT. Protein product: CASSSGQGHQPQHF. The variable domain in full, with the rest retrieved from reference TRBV11-2 and TRBJ1-5, is EAGVAQSPRYKIIEKRQSVAFWCNPISGHATLYWYQQILGQGPKLLIQFQNNGVVDDSQLPKDRFSAERLKGVDSTLKIQPAKLEDSAVYLCASSSGQGHQPQHFGDGTRLSIL.

The rearrangement joins TRBV6-1 to TRBJ2-7; D is perhaps TRBD1 (7 bases). The ends were cut back, 4 bases at V and 5 bases at J, with 15 bases in the middle. The V gene's germline CDR1 is MNHNS and CDR2 SASEGT. CDR3 length: 14 amino acids. The CDR3 DNA sequence: TGTGCCAGCAGTGCGCGGGACAGCCGAAACGAGCAGTACTTC. Its translation is CASSARDSRNEQYF.

The J gene is TRBJ2-5, the V gene TRBV7-2, with TRBD2 matching over 9 bases. V trimming: 2 bases; J trimming: 1 base; junction bases outside the gene matches: 8. The CDR3 length is 17 residues. Germline CDR1 and CDR2: SGHTA and FQGNSA. The CDR3 region is CASSLRASGETQETQYF. As DNA, the CDR3 is TGTGCCAGCAGCTTAAGAGCTAGCGGGGAGACCCAAGAGACCCAGTACTTC.

V usage is TRBV15 and J usage is TRBJ1-4, with D unclear. The CDR3 spans 14 residues. V lost 6 bases and J lost 0, with 8 bases in between. Germline values: CDR1 LNHNV, CDR2 YYDKDF (reference sequence). The DNA of the CDR3 is TGTGCCACCAGGCGATACGCAACTAATGAAAAACTGTTTTTT. Protein: CATRRYATNEKLFF.

The V gene is TRBV6-5, the J gene TRBJ2-7; tentatively, D is TRBD2 (6 bases). The CDR3 is 11 residues long. Trimming shortened V by 6 bases and J by 6 bases, and 9 bases separated the two germline ends. Germline CDR1 and CDR2: MNHEY and SVGAGI. DNA for the CDR3: TGTGCCAGCAGCCCCGGGGGCGAGCAGTACTTC. Its protein product is CASSPGGEQYF.

The chain employs TRBV7-3 and TRBJ2-3; 13 bases are a match to TRBD2. The J segment lost 10 bases and the V segment lost 3 bases, leaving 1 base of the junction unmatched. Germline assignment: CDR1 SGHTA and CDR2 FQGTGA. CDR3 size: 13 residues. As DNA, the CDR3 is TGTGCCAGCAGCTTGACTAGCGGGGGGTCGCAGTATTTT. Protein: CASSLTSGGSQYF.

Within the sample, this clone is medium-sized. DNA for the CDR3: TGTGCCAGCAGTCCGCTCCGAGGAGGTGATGAAAAACTGTTTTTT. It specifies CASSPLRGGDEKLFF. The rearrangement links TRBV27 to TRBJ1-4; no clear D. Germline V gene sequence: CDR1 MNHEY, CDR2 SMNVEV (reference sequence). Trimming cost V 5 bases and J 6 bases, with 16 bases left between them. The CDR3 is 15 residues long.

J is TRBJ1-1 and V is TRBV6-1; D unclear. Germline CDR1 is MNHNS and CDR2 is SASEGT. V lost 7 bases and J lost 6, with 15 bases in between. This CDR3 has 13 residues. CDR3 loop: CASIEGVYAEAFF. In nucleotides, the CDR3 is TGTGCCAGCATCGAGGGTGTTTACGCTGAAGCTTTCTTT.

The chain has TRBV5-1 and TRBJ2-3, with 12 bases that match TRBD2. The J segment lost 4 bases and the V segment lost 0 bases, leaving 3 bases of the junction unmatched. Per germline, CDR1 SGHRS and CDR2 YFSETQ. The CDR3 extends over 16 amino acids. As DNA, the CDR3 is TGCGCCAGCAGCTTGGGGGCTAGCGGGGGGGCAGATACGCAGTATTTT. The encoded protein is CASSLGASGGADTQYF.

The chain is built from TRBV30 and TRBJ1-4; D is unclear. The V gene lost 4 bases and the J gene lost 4 bases, with 16 bases spanning the gap. CDR3 length: 15 amino acids. Germline CDR1 is GTSNPN and CDR2 is SVGIG (reference sequence). The CDR3 spells CAWTETVGINEKLFF. CDR3 in DNA: TGTGCCTGGACGGAGACGGTCGGAATTAATGAAAAACTGTTTTTT.

The rearrangement joins TRBV4-3 to TRBJ2-1, with 8 positions matching TRBD2. This CDR3 is built from 16 residues. V lost 1 base to trimming and J lost 6 bases; unmatched junction nucleotides: 8. Germline loops: CDR1 LGHNA, CDR2 YSLEER. DNA for the CDR3: TGCGCCAGCAGCCAAGCGGGAGGGGTAATGTCCAATGAGCAGTTCTTC. It codes for CASSQAGGVMSNEQFF.

The chain employs TRBV9 and TRBJ1-1, with D uncertain. The CDR3 length is 15 residues. Trimming cost V 0 bases and J 0 bases, with 9 bases left between them. Germline values: CDR1 SGDLS, CDR2 YYNGEE. The CDR3 bases are TGTGCCAGCAGCGTAGTGAGTTCCATGAACACTGAAGCTTTCTTT. Its translation: CASSVVSSMNTEAFF.

The CDR3 is CASSYPVTGYQETQYF. The CDR3 nucleotides read TGTGCCAGCAGCTACCCAGTGACAGGGTACCAAGAGACCCAGTACTTC. This chain connects TRBV11-2 to TRBJ2-5; 7 bases are a match to TRBD1. Germline V gives CDR1 SGHAT, CDR2 FQNNGV. With V trimmed by 4 bases and J by 0 bases, 8 bases remained unmatched. This CDR3 is 16 amino acids long.

This rearrangement joins TRBV13 to TRBJ2-2, with unresolved D. Germline V lookup: CDR1 PRHDT, CDR2 FYEKMQ (reference sequence). CDR3 length: 13 amino acids. Trimming stripped 6 bases from V and 0 bases from J, with 5 bases between. Here the CDR3 DNA reads TGTGCCAGCAGGGCCCCGAACACCGGGGAGCTGTTTTTT. This translates into CASRAPNTGELFF.

The rearrangement uses TRBV4-2 and TRBJ2-7; TRBD2 aligns across 15 bases. Germline V gives CDR1 LGHNA, CDR2 YNFKEQ. V was clipped by 0 bases and J by 7 bases; unmatched bases: 4. The CDR3 has 16 amino acids. DNA of the CDR3: TGTGCCAGCAGCCAAGACGGACTAGCGGGGGGGCGGGAGCAGTACTTC. Protein product: CASSQDGLAGGREQYF.

V and J are TRBV7-2 and TRBJ2-7; perhaps TRBD2 as D (7 bases). The CDR3 sequence is 16 residues long. Germline V lookup: CDR1 SGHTA, CDR2 FQGNSA. V lost 1 base to trimming and J lost 0 bases, with 13 bases between them. CDR3 sequence: CASSLGGGRSSYEQYF. The CDR3 DNA reads TGTGCCAGCAGCTTAGGCGGGGGCCGAAGCTCCTACGAGCAGTACTTC.